The table lists the clone carrying this T cell receptor (beta chain) with a few counts. The record originates from a study of T cells after yellow fever vaccination. Universal primer sites and UMIs were introduced during 5'RACE template-switching synthesis of TCR cDNA. TCRdb called the 5' RACE reads again in MiXCR, with one record for every CDR3 protein. The sample lists some 350,000 distinct CDR3 sequences, 8.7% occurring once. Per the germline V gene, CDR1 is SGHTA and CDR2 is FQGNSA. The V end was cut by 3 bases, the J end by 8 bases, with 11 bases between. The CDR3 is made up of 14 amino acids. The rearrangement joins TRBV7-2 to TRBJ1-6, with no clear D. This sequence originates from a man younger than 30 who received the YFV17D yellow fever vaccine. The sample was PBMCs, taken on the day of the first yellow fever vaccination. The CDR3 reads CASSLKELDSPLHF. The DNA for the CDR3 is TGTGCCAGCAGCTTGAAGGAGTTGGATTCACCCCTCCACTTT.